The TCR beta chain under discussion was sequenced for a study of T cell changes during pregnancy in multiple sclerosis. Measured with immunoSEQ multiplex PCR; TCRdb has only the in-frame clones, and not every one. The repertoire holds fewer than 80,000 clones, with 94% as singletons. Germline-derived CDR1 and CDR2 are SGHDT and YYEEEE. The CDR3 is 14 residues long. Trimming stripped 2 bases from V and 0 bases from J, with 8 bases between. This sequence joins TRBV5-6 and TRBJ1-1; D unresolved. The sequenced sample was CD4+ T cells from peripheral blood mononuclear cells, obtained after pregnancy. The receptor was isolated from a female donor with multiple sclerosis, enrolled in a pregnancy study. The chain's CDR3 is CASSFPVLNTEAFF. Written as DNA, the CDR3 is TGTGCCAGCAGCTTCCCGGTCCTGAACACTGAAGCTTTCTTT.